This TCR beta chain was observed in a study of Ad26.COV2.S vaccination and SARS-CoV-2 variants. General study findings and limits: Comparability of non-spike TCR breadth was observed across vaccine and placebo recipients. After vaccination, reports described spike-specific CD8+ and CD4+ T cell responses as showing substantial breadth.

Treatment in this sample: roughly 19 received Ad26.COV2.S at low or high dose, single or two shots; 5 received placebo; per-sample allocation not given. Day 63 following the first vaccine or placebo injection was when the samples were taken. This CDR3 contains 14 residues. Germline values: CDR1 ENHRY, CDR2 SYGVKD. V lost 8 bases and J lost 12; bases outside the gene matches: 16. Only in-frame clones appear in the TCRdb table, and some are missing; sequencing was by immunoSEQ multiplex PCR. The sample lists about 330,000 clones; roughly 90% were seen once. With regard to this clone: The target antigen is unknown.

The TCR comes from a person aged 18-60 years who received the Ad26.COV2.S COVID-19 vaccine or a placebo. Sequences were derived from peripheral blood, sampled in a trial of Ad26.COV2.S vaccine versus placebo. V gene TRBV10-3 combines with J gene TRBJ2-1, with TRBD2 identical over 7 bases. CDR3 sequence: CAIGEARGSEGQFF. Here the CDR3 DNA reads TGTGCCATCGGAGAGGCGCGGGGGTCTGAAGGGCAGTTCTTC.